This is a list of T cell receptor beta chains from one sample in a study of T-cell reconstitution after alpha-beta-depleted transplantation in children. One entry per CDR3 protein, called by TCRdb with MiXCR from the PCR reads. The data show 70,000 to 95,000 distinct CDR3 sequences, less than 20% seen once. The sample here was PBMCs, mostly from graft donor cells, taken 180 days after TCRalphabeta/CD19-depleted stem cell transplant. The receptors originated from a male patient aged 2-10 years who had a stem cell transplant for acute lymphoblastic leukemia, so the T cells may come from the graft donor. Both conserved end residues are part of each CDR3. The order of the fields is clone size, J gene, V gene, D gene, CDR3 protein, CDR3 DNA. D genes are given only for firm matches. A clone size is listed for some rows: how often the clone was seen (once, few, many), or a class if it is expanded.

>NA|TRBJ2-7|TRBV20-1|TRBD2
CSASLAGGYQSYEQYF
TGCAGTGCTAGTCTGGCGGGGGGGTATCAGTCCTACGAGCAGTACTTC
>NA|TRBJ1-3|TRBV12-3/TRBV12-4|NA
CASSPGGRNTIYF
TGTGCCAGCAGCCCGGGAGGAAGAAACACCATATATTTT
>NA|TRBJ2-1|TRBV6-1|TRBD2
CASSGAGGFYKEQFF
TGTGCCAGCAGTGGGGCGGGGGGTTTTTACAAAGAGCAGTTCTTC
>NA|TRBJ2-2|TRBV5-1|TRBD2
CASSLAWLAGAPNTGELFF
TGCGCCAGCAGCTTGGCCTGGCTAGCGGGGGCCCCGAACACCGGGGAGCTGTTTTTT
>NA|TRBJ2-3|TRBV27|NA
CASSFLDSTDTQYF
TGTGCCAGCAGTTTCTTGGATAGCACAGATACGCAGTATTTT
>few|TRBJ1-2|TRBV5-1|NA
CASSVGRGYTF
TGCGCCAGCAGTGTCGGGCGTGGCTACACCTTC
>NA|TRBJ2-3|TRBV10-2|NA
CASSSASSVTDTQYF
TGCGCCAGCAGTTCGGCTAGCTCGGTCACAGATACGCAGTATTTT
>many|TRBJ2-3|TRBV20-1|NA
CSAPGVRVDTQYF
TGCAGTGCTCCGGGAGTCCGGGTAGATACGCAGTATTTT
>many|TRBJ2-7|TRBV5-1|NA
CASRVRAGGSYEQYF
TGCGCCAGCAGGGTCAGGGCAGGGGGGTCCTACGAGCAGTACTTC
>few|TRBJ2-7|TRBV27|NA
CASSRRGGDSSYEQYF
TGTGCCAGCAGCCGCCGGGGCGGGGATTCCTCCTACGAGCAGTACTTC
>NA|TRBJ2-2|TRBV5-1|TRBD1
CASSPGTGRANTGELFF
TGCGCCAGCAGCCCCGGGACAGGACGCGCGAACACCGGGGAGCTGTTTTTT
>few|TRBJ1-1|TRBV7-2|NA
CASSLDWQLTEAFF
TGTGCCAGCAGCTTAGACTGGCAGCTAACTGAAGCTTTCTTT
>many|TRBJ1-1|TRBV5-1|NA
CASSLLTGENTEAFF
TGCGCCAGCAGCTTGTTGACAGGCGAAAACACTGAAGCTTTCTTT
>many|TRBJ1-1|TRBV20-1|NA
CSARQYSPTEAFF
TGCAGTGCTCGCCAGTATTCGCCGACTGAAGCTTTCTTT
>NA|TRBJ2-5|TRBV7-2|TRBD1
CASSRDRGRETQYF
TGTGCCAGCAGCCGTGACAGGGGGCGGGAGACCCAGTACTTC
>many|TRBJ2-3|TRBV6-1|TRBD2
CASSRTSGGASTDTQYF
TGTGCCAGCAGTCGGACTAGCGGGGGAGCTAGCACAGATACGCAGTATTTT
>NA|TRBJ1-1|TRBV5-5|NA
CASSLQRLNTEAFF
TGTGCCAGCAGCTTGCAACGGTTGAACACTGAAGCTTTCTTT
>few|TRBJ1-2|TRBV7-8|NA
CASSTNPGSYTF
TGTGCCAGCAGCACGAACCCCGGAAGCTACACCTTC
>NA|TRBJ1-2|TRBV2|TRBD1
CASSERTRGQGGYTF
TGTGCCAGCAGTGAGCGTACACGGGGACAGGGTGGCTACACCTTC
>NA|TRBJ2-5|TRBV7-9|NA
CASSLEDWPLDF
TGTGCCAGCAGCTTAGAGGACTGGCCTTTGGACTTC
>NA|TRBJ2-3|TRBV12-3/TRBV12-4|NA
CASSRRQEDTQYF
TGTGCCAGCAGCCGCCGTCAAGAAGATACGCAGTATTTT
>NA|TRBJ1-2|TRBV7-2|NA
CASSFSSPGAGNGYTF
TGTGCCAGCAGCTTTAGTTCCCCGGGGGCAGGGAATGGCTACACCTTC
>NA|TRBJ2-2|TRBV6-1|NA
CASNQLGPTTGELFF
TGTGCCAGCAACCAACTCGGACCGACCACCGGGGAGCTGTTTTTT
>NA|TRBJ2-3|TRBV20-1|TRBD2
CSAHKPGLAEFAQYF
TGCAGTGCCCACAAACCGGGACTAGCGGAGTTTGCGCAGTATTTT
>NA|TRBJ2-3|TRBV20-1|TRBD1
CSARRDRGHTRTPDTQYF
TGCAGTGCCAGGCGGGACAGGGGTCACACCAGGACCCCAGATACGCAGTATTTT
>NA|TRBJ2-3|TRBV7-2|NA
CASNPIRFLRTDTQYF
TGTGCCAGCAACCCTATACGGTTTCTACGCACAGATACGCAGTATTTT
>NA|TRBJ2-1|TRBV5-1|TRBD2
CASSPGLAGGHEQFF
TGCGCCAGCAGCCCCGGACTAGCGGGGGGGCATGAGCAGTTCTTC
>NA|TRBJ2-7|TRBV7-2|TRBD1
CASSLGTGRYYEQYF
TGTGCCAGCAGCTTGGGGACAGGGAGGTACTACGAGCAGTACTTC
>few|TRBJ2-3|TRBV10-3|NA
CATRDIGTDTQYF
TGTGCCACGCGGGACATCGGCACAGATACGCAGTATTTT
>few|TRBJ1-2|TRBV29-1|NA
CSVAGGAANYGYTF
TGCAGCGTTGCTGGGGGGGCCGCTAACTATGGCTACACCTTC